This T cell receptor (beta chain) derives from a study of glioma-infiltrating T cells. TCR alpha and beta CDR3 regions were amplified from RNA using iRepertoire nested multiplex PCR. For one-step reverse transcription and amplification, about 90-450 ng of tissue mRNA or PBMC total RNA was used. TCRdb called the multiplex PCR reads again in MiXCR, with one record for every CDR3 protein. The sample includes roughly 3,600 distinct CDR3 sequences, around 85% seen only once; the top ten take less than 40%. Study findings and constraints: Very few CDR3 sequences were shared between tissue and blood.

Germline V CDR1 and CDR2: MNHEY, SMNVEV (reference sequence). Trimming removed 5 bases at V and 2 bases at J, with 20 bases between. This CDR3 spans 17 amino acids. About this clonotype: Its antigen is unidentified. This beta chain is a stray read from a library made for alpha chains; its abundance is not meaningful.

This sequence joins TRBV27 and TRBJ2-3, with D unclear. This sequence originates from a human donor with low-grade glioma or glioblastoma, undergoing nonglioma brain surgery, or in good health (not recorded which). The source material was glioma tissue, nonneoplastic brain tissue, or PBMCs (not recorded which). The CDR3 bases are TGTGCCAGCAGTCCTACCGGCCTCGGACGAGTCACAGATACGCAGTATTTT. Protein sequence: CASSPTGLGRVTDTQYF.